The 6 T cell receptor beta chains given below trace back to one sample, sequenced in a study of blood T cell repertoires in COVID-19. Assay used: immunoSEQ multiplex PCR; TCRdb lists only in-frame clones, some missing. In the table there are about 270,000 clones, around 93% of which are singletons. Sequenced input: PBMCs or T cells enriched from blood (not recorded which). Receptors originate from a man in his forties or fifties who had been exposed to COVID-19.

V usage is TRBV4-1 and J usage is TRBJ1-2; 10 positions agree with TRBD1. This CDR3 is built from 16 residues. The germline CDR1 and CDR2 sequences are MGHRA and YSYEKL. V trimming: 4 bases; J trimming: 6 bases; junction bases outside the gene matches: 11. CDR3 sequence: CASSLSPGQGIDGYTF. As DNA, the CDR3 is TGCGCCAGCAGCCTCTCACCGGGACAGGGGATTGATGGCTACACCTTC.

This chain links TRBV27 with TRBJ2-3; 9 bases are shared with TRBD1. With V trimmed by 5 bases and J by 4 bases, 7 bases remained unmatched. The CDR3 is 15 residues long. Germline CDR1 reads MNHEY; CDR2 reads SMNVEV (reference sequence). The CDR3 bases are TGTGCCAGCAGTGCACCGGGACAGGGTCCAGATACGCAGTATTTT. This gives the protein CASSAPGQGPDTQYF.

The J gene is TRBJ1-2, the V gene TRBV19; TRBD1 is a possible D gene (6 bases). Trimming pared 0 bases from V and 2 bases from J, leaving 16 bases between. The CDR3 extends over 17 amino acids. Germline assignment: CDR1 LNHDA and CDR2 SQIVND (reference sequence). The CDR3 DNA reads as TGTGCCAGTAGTATAGATGTGAGTGCAGGGGTGAACTATGGCTACACCTTC. This sequence encodes CASSIDVSAGVNYGYTF.

The chain has TRBV4-1 and TRBJ1-1; a possible D gene is TRBD1 (5 bases). The CDR3 is made up of 13 amino acids. CDR1 MGHRA and CDR2 YSYEKL come from the germline V gene. V shed 1 base and J shed 3 bases, with 6 bases lying between them. This CDR3 reads CASSQATDTEAFF. The CDR3 DNA is TGCGCCAGCAGCCAAGCGACAGACACTGAAGCTTTCTTT.

CDR3 amino acids: CASSLSVSYEQYF. CDR3 nucleotide sequence: TGTGCCAGCAGCTTGTCCGTCTCCTACGAGCAGTACTTC. This chain joins TRBV5-4 and TRBJ2-7; D unclear. Germline CDR1 SGHNT, CDR2 YYREEE (reference sequence). V shed 1 base and J shed 0 bases, with 5 bases lying between them. This CDR3 spans 13 amino acids.

The V gene is TRBV19, the J gene TRBJ1-1, with 7 bases lining up with TRBD1. V lost 6 bases and J lost 5; bases outside the gene matches: 6. The CDR3 consists of 13 residues. The V gene's germline CDR1 is LNHDA and CDR2 SQIVND (reference sequence). The DNA of the CDR3 is TGTGCCAGTAGCCCCACAGGGGTAACTGAAGCTTTCTTT. This codes for CASSPTGVTEAFF.